This TCR beta chain appears in the sequencing data of a study of CD8 T cells in ankylosing spondylitis (dated by TCRdb to the late 2010s). Study-level background: The study set out to find disease-linked TCR variants by profiling T cell receptor beta repertoires in ankylosing spondylitis patients and healthy donors. Peripheral blood samples were taken, and synovial fluid was additionally collected from ankylosing spondylitis patients. The full study cohort comprised about 24 ankylosing spondylitis patients and some 100 healthy donors.

Broader findings and caveats from the paper: The disease-linked clones were reported to be significantly enriched in matched synovial fluid samples from ankylosing spondylitis patients. Blood from ankylosing spondylitis patients appeared to be characterized by a TCR beta motif made up of under ten highly homologous amino acid variants. The disease-linked clones had a CD8+ phenotype and were found at relatively low frequencies in peripheral blood. Some motif variants were previously reported in synovial fluid and blood of reactive arthritis patients, suggesting common disease-initiation mechanisms.

From cysteine to phenylalanine, the CDR3 is 15 amino acids long. The DNA shown is the 45-base CDR3, in frame from base 1. Via the germline V gene, CDR1 is SGHRS and CDR2 YFSETQ. V is cut by 4 bases and J by 2 bases, and the space between the germline ends is 14 bases. Concerning this clonotype itself: It has no known antigen specificity. Base qualities are not provided; no much larger clone lies one nucleotide away.

Sequencer: Illumina HiSeq 2500. Quantitative 5'-RACE with molecular barcodes was the method used to prepare the TCR beta libraries. Under the source paper's analysis protocol: Disease-linked TCR variants were identified with a new computational method built on a probabilistic model of VDJ rearrangement. In TCRdb, the public reads were trimmed at Q25 with fastp and aligned with MiXCR, with productive beta chains retained. Records with the same CDR3 protein are collapsed into one entry carrying the most frequent genes and DNA. TCRdb, rather than the study authors, made the V and J calls. The table for this sample lists fewer than 250,000 distinct CDR3 sequences; 30% to 40% of them were counted only once. The ten largest account for about 4.2% of the sample.

Recombination linked TRBV5-1 to TRBJ2-3; a confident D gene designation cannot be given. This TCR was recovered from a male donor with ankylosing spondylitis or in good health (not recorded which). The specimen was blood, either unsorted or a sorted T cell fraction (not recorded which). The nucleotides are TGCGCCAGCAGCAAGGACGGGCCTTACACAGATACGCAGTATTTT. It encodes CASSKDGPYTDTQYF.